This is a list of T cell receptor beta chains from one sample in a study of beta chain features in type 1 diabetes. Only in-frame clones appear in the TCRdb table, and some are missing; sequencing was by immunoSEQ multiplex PCR. This repertoire shows about 700,000 clones, 13% found once; its top ten account for approximately 0.021%. The sample was naive CD4+ T cells from blood. Receptors originate from a man aged 18 to 30 with type 1 diabetes. CDR3s include the opening cysteine and the closing phenylalanine or tryptophan. Fields, in order: D gene, V gene, J gene, clone size, CDR3 protein, CDR3 DNA. D genes are given only for firm matches. Clone sizes are given selectively: once, few, many, or a class where the clone is expanded.

D: NA; V: TRBV7-6; J: TRBJ1-1; size: NA; CDR3: CASSPTGLMNTEAFF; DNA: TGTGCCAGCAGCCCCACAGGATTAATGAACACTGAAGCTTTCTTT
D: NA; V: TRBV18; J: TRBJ1-6; size: few; CDR3: CASSPPNSPLHF; DNA: TGTGCCAGCTCACCCCCGAATTCACCCCTCCACTTT
D: TRBD2; V: TRBV9; J: TRBJ2-1; size: few; CDR3: CASSVASGASSYNEQFF; DNA: TGTGCCAGCAGCGTAGCTAGCGGGGCCAGCTCCTACAATGAGCAGTTCTTC
D: NA; V: TRBV5-4; J: TRBJ2-6; size: NA; CDR3: CASSRTVTDPGANVLTF; DNA: TGTGCCAGCAGTCGGACCGTGACAGACCCTGGAGCCAACGTCCTGACTTTC
D: NA; V: TRBV15; J: TRBJ2-3; size: NA; CDR3: CATRETGADTQYF; DNA: TGTGCCACCAGAGAAACGGGGGCAGATACGCAGTATTTT
D: NA; V: TRBV29-1; J: TRBJ2-2; size: few; CDR3: CSVTPGDTFGTGELFF; DNA: TGCAGCGTTACACCGGGGGATACTTTTGGGACCGGGGAGCTGTTTTTT
D: NA; V: TRBV9; J: TRBJ1-2; size: NA; CDR3: CASSVDVPVYGYTF; DNA: TGTGCCAGCAGCGTAGATGTTCCAGTCTATGGCTACACCTTC
D: NA; V: TRBV7-9; J: TRBJ1-6; size: few; CDR3: CASSGGGPSPLHF; DNA: TGTGCCAGCAGCGGCGGGGGGCCGTCACCCCTCCACTTT
D: TRBD1; V: TRBV7-6; J: TRBJ2-2; size: NA; CDR3: CASSSRQGASTGELFF; DNA: TGTGCCAGCAGCAGCCGACAGGGGGCGAGCACCGGGGAGCTGTTTTTT
D: NA; V: TRBV15; J: TRBJ2-6; size: few; CDR3: CATSRDGDSTGIGANVLTF; DNA: TGTGCCACCAGCAGAGATGGGGACTCGACAGGGATCGGGGCCAACGTCCTGACTTTC
D: NA; V: TRBV5-1; J: TRBJ2-1; size: few; CDR3: CASSEDYNEQFF; DNA: TGCGCCAGCAGCGAGGACTACAATGAGCAGTTCTTC
D: NA; V: TRBV10-3; J: TRBJ1-2; size: few; CDR3: CAISEPGTHGYTF; DNA: TGTGCCATCAGTGAGCCCGGGACCCATGGCTACACCTTC
D: NA; V: TRBV9; J: TRBJ2-6; size: NA; CDR3: CASSVTGRSSGANVLTF; DNA: TGTGCCAGCAGCGTAACAGGGAGAAGCTCTGGGGCCAACGTCCTGACTTTC
D: NA; V: TRBV5-1; J: TRBJ2-7; size: NA; CDR3: CASSFLDEQYF; DNA: TGCGCCAGCAGCTTTTTGGACGAGCAGTACTTC
D: NA; V: TRBV29-1; J: TRBJ1-1; size: few; CDR3: CSVRQSNTEAFF; DNA: TGCAGCGTGAGACAGAGCAACACTGAAGCTTTCTTT
D: NA; V: TRBV5-1; J: TRBJ2-5; size: few; CDR3: CASSSAQETQYF; DNA: TGCGCCAGCAGCTCGGCACAAGAGACCCAGTACTTC
D: NA; V: TRBV27; J: TRBJ2-1; size: NA; CDR3: CASSHLQGSYNEQFF; DNA: TGTGCCAGCAGCCACCTACAGGGATCCTACAATGAGCAGTTCTTC
D: NA; V: TRBV2; J: TRBJ1-2; size: few; CDR3: CASTLGTAYGYTF; DNA: TGTGCCAGCACCCTGGGAACGGCCTATGGCTACACCTTC
D: TRBD1; V: TRBV30; J: TRBJ1-5; size: NA; CDR3: CAWSRQGRNQPQHF; DNA: TGTGCCTGGAGCAGACAGGGTCGGAATCAGCCCCAGCATTTT
D: NA; V: TRBV27; J: TRBJ1-2; size: NA; CDR3: CASSLSGQMGHYGYTF; DNA: TGTGCCAGCAGTTTATCTGGCCAAATGGGACACTATGGCTACACCTTC
D: TRBD1; V: TRBV4-2; J: TRBJ1-1; size: few; CDR3: CASSQLGQGEAFF; DNA: TGTGCCAGCAGCCAACTGGGACAGGGTGAAGCTTTCTTT
D: NA; V: TRBV18; J: TRBJ2-7; size: NA; CDR3: CASSDSYEQYF; DNA: TGTGCCAGCTCTGACTCTTACGAGCAGTACTTC
D: NA; V: TRBV10-3; J: TRBJ2-2; size: NA; CDR3: CAISVVRASAGELFF; DNA: TGTGCCATCAGTGTTGTCCGGGCCTCCGCCGGGGAGCTGTTTTTT
D: TRBD1; V: TRBV7-2; J: TRBJ1-2; size: NA; CDR3: CASSPGTGPYGYTF; DNA: TGTGCCAGCAGCCCAGGGACAGGGCCCTATGGCTACACCTTC
D: NA; V: TRBV30; J: TRBJ1-5; size: NA; CDR3: CAWRGAGNQPQHF; DNA: TGTGCCTGGAGGGGGGCAGGCAATCAGCCCCAGCATTTT
D: NA; V: TRBV6-1; J: TRBJ1-2; size: NA; CDR3: CASSTPGHPWGYTF; DNA: TGTGCCAGCAGCACTCCGGGACACCCGTGGGGCTACACCTTC
D: NA; V: TRBV30; J: TRBJ1-4; size: NA; CDR3: CAWSYGGKLFF; DNA: TGTGCCTGGAGTTATGGGGGAAAACTGTTTTTT
D: TRBD2; V: TRBV2; J: TRBJ2-5; size: few; CDR3: CASSSRGGGEETQYF; DNA: TGTGCCAGCAGCTCTCGCGGCGGGGGAGAAGAGACCCAGTACTTC
D: TRBD1; V: TRBV2; J: TRBJ1-2; size: NA; CDR3: CASSESGGGGYTF; DNA: TGTGCCAGCAGTGAATCAGGGGGCGGTGGCTACACCTTC
D: TRBD1; V: TRBV7-2; J: TRBJ2-4; size: few; CDR3: CASSPGQGAGFTAKNIQYF; DNA: TGTGCCAGCAGCCCCGGACAGGGGGCGGGATTCACGGCCAAAAACATTCAGTACTTC
D: TRBD2; V: TRBV19; J: TRBJ2-5; size: NA; CDR3: CASSIDLRGLAGEETQYF; DNA: TGTGCCAGTAGTATAGACCTACGCGGACTAGCGGGCGAAGAGACCCAGTACTTC
D: TRBD2; V: TRBV7-2; J: TRBJ2-7; size: few; CDR3: CASSLVGGGAVYEQYF; DNA: TGTGCCAGCAGCTTAGTTGGCGGGGGGGCCGTCTACGAGCAGTACTTC
D: NA; V: TRBV7-9; J: TRBJ1-2; size: NA; CDR3: CASSFTSGYTF; DNA: TGTGCCAGCAGCTTTACAAGTGGCTACACCTTC
D: NA; V: TRBV20-1; J: TRBJ2-5; size: NA; CDR3: CSASRGTQYF; DNA: TGCAGTGCTAGTAGGGGGACCCAGTACTTC
D: NA; V: TRBV9; J: TRBJ2-6; size: few; CDR3: CASSVSETF; DNA: TGTGCCAGCAGCGTATCAGAGACTTTC
D: TRBD1; V: TRBV5-1; J: TRBJ1-4; size: NA; CDR3: CASRRDSATNEKLFF; DNA: TGCGCCAGTCGCCGGGACAGTGCAACTAATGAAAAACTGTTTTTT
D: NA; V: TRBV7-9; J: TRBJ2-5; size: NA; CDR3: CASSAKKIVVTQYF; DNA: TGTGCCAGCAGCGCCAAGAAGATAGTGGTCACCCAGTACTTC
D: NA; V: TRBV30; J: TRBJ2-1; size: NA; CDR3: CAWRGYNEQFF; DNA: TGTGCCTGGAGAGGCTACAATGAGCAGTTCTTC
D: TRBD1; V: TRBV5-1; J: TRBJ2-3; size: few; CDR3: CASSSRDRGFPDTQYF; DNA: TGCGCCAGCAGCTCCCGGGACAGGGGTTTTCCAGATACGCAGTATTTT
D: TRBD1; V: TRBV2; J: TRBJ2-2; size: NA; CDR3: CASRDRVAGELFF; DNA: TGTGCCAGCAGGGACAGGGTTGCCGGGGAGCTGTTTTTT